The 22 T cell receptor beta chains in this list originate from one sample, sequenced in a study of T cell repertoires in cytomegalovirus infection. For these TCRs, the target antigens are not known. MiXCR, run by TCRdb on the reads, gives a single entry per CDR3 protein. The sample carries about 130,000 distinct CDR3 sequences, 32% recorded once. The specimen was CD8+ T cells from cultured PBMCs, collected from culture after CMV antigen stimulation. Receptors were obtained from a human donor in good health (CMV status not recorded). Some clones in this sample may be carry-over from other donors' samples.

The gene calls are TRBV7-9 and TRBJ2-7, with 9 bases identical to TRBD2. There are 18 residues in the CDR3. The junction had 17 bases not matched to a gene; V was cut back by 6 bases and J by 2 bases. The V gene's germline CDR1 is SEHNR and CDR2 FQNEAQ (reference sequence). CDR3 region: CASSPNPLVAGDPYEQYF. The CDR3 nucleotides read TGTGCCAGCAGTCCTAATCCCCTAGTAGCGGGGGACCCCTACGAGCAGTACTTC. Together with reference TRBV7-9 and TRBJ2-7, the CDR3 gives the full variable domain: DTGVSQNPRHKITKRGQNVTFRCDPISEHNRLYWYRQTLGQGPEFLTYFQNEAQLEKSRLLSDRFSAERPKGSFSTLEIQRTEQGDSAMYLCASSPNPLVAGDPYEQYFGPGTRLTVT.

The gene calls are TRBV15 and TRBJ1-5, with 8 nucleotides matching TRBD1. This CDR3 region has 15 residues. Trimming took 5 bases from V and 6 from J; bases not matched to a gene: 9. The germline gives CDR1 LNHNV, CDR2 YYDKDF (reference sequence). CDR3 in DNA: TGTGCCACCAGCGCAACCGGGACAGGCTTTCAGCCCCAGCATTTT. Its protein product is CATSATGTGFQPQHF.

The genes are TRBV19 and TRBJ1-5; D might be TRBD1 (6 bases). This CDR3 has 12 residues. Trimming removed 8 bases at V and 5 bases at J, with 10 bases between. Germline assignment: CDR1 LNHDA and CDR2 SQIVND (reference sequence). The CDR3 sequence is CASGQGHQPQHF. The CDR3 DNA reads TGTGCCAGTGGCCAGGGGCATCAGCCCCAGCATTTT.

CDR3 protein: CASSLAGLGNEQFF. CDR3 DNA sequence: TGTGCCAGCAGCTTAGCGGGGCTGGGCAATGAGCAGTTCTTC. The chain recombines TRBV11-1 with TRBJ2-1, with TRBD1 as a possible D gene (5 bases). V lost 0 bases and J lost 6, with 9 bases in between. This CDR3 contains 14 residues. Germline loops: CDR1 SGHAT, CDR2 FQDESV (reference sequence).

The chain is built from TRBV4-2 and TRBJ1-1; the match to TRBD1 covers 9 bases. Germline trimming cut 1 base from V and 2 bases from J; bases unmatched to any gene: 8. The CDR3 consists of 17 residues. Germline values: CDR1 LGHNA, CDR2 YNFKEQ. CDR3 nucleotides: TGTGCCAGCAGCCAAGGCGGGACAGGGAGTGGAAACACTGAAGCTTTCTTT. Translated: CASSQGGTGSGNTEAFF.

This clonotype was seen many times. The V call is TRBV7-6, the J call TRBJ2-5, with a weak D call TRBD2 (5 bases). CDR3 size: 13 residues. Germline-derived CDR1 and CDR2 are SGHVS and FNYEAQ. The germline V and J ends were trimmed by 7 bases and 4 bases, with 13 bases remaining between them. The CDR3 protein is CASKPRERETQYF. For the CDR3, the DNA is TGTGCCAGCAAACCCCGGGAAAGAGAGACCCAGTACTTC. Full variable domain (outside the CDR3, taken from reference TRBV7-6 and TRBJ2-5): GAGVSQSPRYKVTKRGQDVALRCDPISGHVSLYWYRQALGQGPEFLTYFNYEAQQDKSGLPNDRFSAERPEGSISTLTIQRTEQRDSAMYRCASKPRERETQYFGPGTRLLVL.

This chain joins TRBV7-8 and TRBJ2-2; 8 nucleotides align to TRBD1. This CDR3 region has 16 residues. Trimming took 2 bases from V and 6 from J; bases not matched to a gene: 8. Per the germline V gene, CDR1 is SGHVS and CDR2 is FQNEAQ. The CDR3 DNA follows: TGTGCCAGCAGCTTATATCAGGGGGCGGGTGCCGGGGAGCTGTTTTTT. It specifies CASSLYQGAGAGELFF.

The chain couples TRBV6-2 or TRBV6-3 to TRBJ1-5, with a possible D match to TRBD1 (5 bases). CDR3 length equals 20 residues. The V gene's germline CDR1 is MNHEY and CDR2 SVGEGT. Trimming left V 5 bases short and J 2 bases short, with 28 bases between. This chain's CDR3 is CASSPGSKVTGANGNQPQHF. CDR3 DNA sequence: TGTGCCAGCAGTCCAGGGTCCAAGGTCACTGGGGCAAATGGCAATCAGCCCCAGCATTTT.

This clonotype appeared a single time. This sequence joins TRBV29-1 and TRBJ2-7; D may be TRBD2 (5 bases). From germline, CDR1 is SQVTM and CDR2 ANQGSEA. The CDR3 runs 12 residues. The V end lost 0 bases, the J end lost 5 bases, and 8 bases lay between the germline ends. CDR3: CSVEDEGNEQYF. The CDR3 bases are TGCAGCGTTGAAGATGAGGGCAACGAGCAGTACTTC.

This clonotype showed up just a few times. The V call is TRBV4-2, the J call TRBJ2-1; 11 positions match TRBD2. The CDR3 consists of 15 residues. Per germline, CDR1 LGHNA and CDR2 YNFKEQ. V lost 4 bases and J lost 5; bases outside the gene matches: 4. The CDR3 coding sequence is TGTGCCAGCAGCCCACTAGCGGGAGCAAACAATGAGCAGTTCTTC. Encoded protein: CASSPLAGANNEQFF.

In this sample, this clonotype turned up a few times. The CDR3 region has the DNA TGCAGTGCTGAAGGCCAATACAGGGGTGGCGAGCAGTACTTC. Translation gives CSAEGQYRGGEQYF. The genes are TRBV20-1 and TRBJ2-7; 7 bases are a match to TRBD1. Germline CDR1 DFQATT, CDR2 SNEGSKA (reference sequence). V was clipped by 5 bases and J by 6 bases; unmatched bases: 13. The CDR3 length is 14 residues.

The table lists this clonotype with a few counts. This chain connects TRBV15 to TRBJ2-5; D is unresolved. V shed 3 bases and J shed 2 bases, with 7 bases lying between them. CDR3 length: 13 residues. CDR1 LNHNV and CDR2 YYDKDF come from the germline V gene (reference sequence). CDR3 sequence reads: CATSSGLQETQYF. The CDR3 DNA reads TGTGCCACCAGCAGTGGGTTACAAGAGACCCAGTACTTC.

This clonotype has a single count. V usage is TRBV6-2 or TRBV6-3 and J usage is TRBJ1-5; no definite D call. The CDR3 totals 15 residues. CDR1 and CDR2 (germline): MNHEY, SVGEGT. V was clipped by 5 bases and J by 1 base, with 12 bases between them. CDR3 region: CASSETLFSNQPQHF. The CDR3, as DNA: TGTGCCAGCAGTGAGACTCTCTTCAGCAATCAGCCCCAGCATTTT.

This chain joins TRBV6-1 and TRBJ1-1; 11 bases fit TRBD1. The CDR3 loop spans 15 amino acids. The germline V gene encodes CDR1 MNHNS and CDR2 SASEGT. V gave up 6 bases and J gave up 8 bases; unmatched junction bases: 11. The CDR3 DNA reads TGTGCCAGCAGCCGTCCGGGACAGGGGGTTTTCGAAGCTTTCTTT. Translating it yields CASSRPGQGVFEAFF.

There are a few counts of this clonotype. The CDR3 is CASSWGDTDTQYF. CDR3 bases: TGTGCCAGCAGTTGGGGGGACACAGATACGCAGTATTTT. The chain combines TRBV6-1 with TRBJ2-3, with D tentatively TRBD2 (6 bases). The germline V gene has CDR1 MNHNS and CDR2 SASEGT. The V end was cut by 5 bases, the J end by 2 bases, with 8 bases between. This CDR3 is 13 amino acids long.

This clonotype has a count of ten or more. This chain joins TRBV6-5 and TRBJ2-2; 7 bases line up with TRBD2. The CDR3 totals 17 residues. Germline lookup yields CDR1 MNHEY and CDR2 SVGAGI. V dropped 0 bases and J dropped 0; count of bases not matched to a gene: 4. DNA for the CDR3: TGTGCCAGCAGTTACTCGGGGGAGGGGACGAACACCGGGGAGCTGTTTTTT. Its translation: CASSYSGEGTNTGELFF.

In this sample, this clonotype turned up a few times. One end of the junction does not line up with germline, which may come from a read error. The CDR3 spells CASSQQVLVPEQLFF. The CDR3 bases are TGTGCCAGCAGCCAACAGGTCCTAGTCCCTGAACAACTGTTTTTT. The gene calls are TRBV7-2 and TRBJ1-4, with a possible D match to TRBD1 (5 bases). The CDR3 totals 15 residues. Germline CDR1 is SGHTA and CDR2 is FQGNSA. The variable domain in full, completed from reference TRBV7-2 and TRBJ1-4, reads GAGVSQSPSNKVTEKGKDVELRCDPISGHTALYWYRQSLGQGLEFLIYFQGNSAPDKSGLPSDRFSAERTGGSVSTLTIQRTQQEDSAVYLCASSQQVLVPEQLFFGSGTQLSVL.

The chain links TRBV3-1 to TRBJ2-2; no clear D gene. Between the trimmed V and J ends, which lost 3 bases and 11 bases, there was a span of 10 bases. Germline CDR1 LGHDT, CDR2 YNNKEL (reference sequence). CDR3 size: 12 residues. CDR3 nucleotide sequence: TGTGCCAGCAGCCAGGGTGGAACTGAGCTGTTTTTT. Its translation: CASSQGGTELFF.

This clonotype was found once. This chain joins TRBV27 and TRBJ2-1, with D unclear. Trimming took off 0 bases at V and 1 base at J, with 10 bases between the two ends. The CDR3 loop spans 16 amino acids. Germline V gene sequence: CDR1 MNHEY, CDR2 SMNVEV (reference sequence). This CDR3 reads CASSLSSRGSYNEQFF. The DNA for the CDR3 is TGTGCCAGCAGTTTATCTTCTCGCGGTTCCTACAATGAGCAGTTCTTC.

The chain joins TRBV14 to TRBJ1-6; perhaps TRBD1 as D (5 bases). The CDR3 is 14 residues long. The V end was cut by 4 bases, the J end by 9 bases, with 13 bases between. Germline V gives CDR1 SGHDN, CDR2 FVKESK. Here the CDR3 reads CASSLRGIGSPLHF. As DNA, the CDR3 is TGTGCCAGCAGCCTAAGGGGAATCGGTTCACCCCTCCACTTT.

The rearrangement links TRBV6-6 to TRBJ2-1; 16 bases agree with TRBD2. V lost 7 bases and J lost 2; bases outside the gene matches: 14. This CDR3 is built from 20 residues. CDR1 is MNHNY and CDR2 is SVGAGI in the germline V gene (reference sequence). CDR3 coding DNA: TGTGCCAGCAATTTCTTATTTGGGACTAGCGGGGGGGGAACCTACAATGAGCAGTTCTTC. It is translated as CASNFLFGTSGGGTYNEQFF.

This clonotype was seen a few times. This sequence joins TRBV7-9 and TRBJ1-2; the D gene is possibly TRBD1 (6 bases). The CDR3 spans 15 residues. Between the trimmed V and J ends, which lost 1 base and 8 bases, there was a span of 17 bases. From germline, CDR1 is SEHNR and CDR2 FQNEAQ (reference sequence). The DNA for the CDR3 is TGTGCCAGCAGCTTAGACGGGCAGGGGTCGAGAGGCTACACCTTC. Protein sequence: CASSLDGQGSRGYTF.